This T cell receptor beta chain originates from a study of CD8 T cells in ankylosing spondylitis. TCR beta libraries were made by quantitative 5'-RACE with molecular barcodes. TCRdb reanalysed the 5' RACE reads using MiXCR and keeps one entry per CDR3 protein. The table shows under 450,000 distinct CDR3 sequences, with roughly 20% occurring only once. V gave up 4 bases and J gave up 6 bases; unmatched junction bases: 9. The CDR3 sequence is 15 residues long. CDR1 SGHDT and CDR2 YYEEEE come from the germline V gene. Notes on the study in general: Characteristic of ankylosing spondylitis blood, it appeared, was a TCR beta motif comprising about eight highly homologous variants.

Regarding this clonotype: Its antigen is unidentified.

The rearrangement links TRBV5-6 to TRBJ1-5; 8 nucleotides align to TRBD1. This clonotype originated in a male donor with ankylosing spondylitis or in good health (not recorded which). The sequenced sample consisted of blood, either unsorted or a sorted T cell fraction (not recorded which). The CDR3 is CASSRQGSIGQPQHF. In DNA, the CDR3 is TGTGCCAGCAGCCGACAGGGGTCGATTGGTCAGCCCCAGCATTTT.